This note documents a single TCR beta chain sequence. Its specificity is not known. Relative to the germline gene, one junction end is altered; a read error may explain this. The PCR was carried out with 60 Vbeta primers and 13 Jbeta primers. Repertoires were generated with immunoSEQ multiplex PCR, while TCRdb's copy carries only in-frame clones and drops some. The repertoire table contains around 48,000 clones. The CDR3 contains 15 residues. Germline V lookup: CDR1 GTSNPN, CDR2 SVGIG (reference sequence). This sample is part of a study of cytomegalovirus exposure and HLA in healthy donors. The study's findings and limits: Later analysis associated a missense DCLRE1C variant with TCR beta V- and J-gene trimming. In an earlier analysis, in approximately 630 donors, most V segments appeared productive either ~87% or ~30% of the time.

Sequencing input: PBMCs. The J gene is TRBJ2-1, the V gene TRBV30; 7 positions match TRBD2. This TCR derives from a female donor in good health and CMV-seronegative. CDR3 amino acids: CAGSDGGSIDNEQFF. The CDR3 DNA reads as TGTGCCGGGAGTGATGGCGGGAGTATCGACAATGAGCAGTTCTTC.